This T cell receptor beta chain was sequenced for a study of early T cells in non-severe SARS-CoV-2 infection. At the level of the study: Investigators sequenced bulk RNA drawn from unsorted whole blood, and chains remained unpaired.

This clonotype appeared a few times. Its antigen is as yet unknown. Study results and caveats: The VDJdb matching leaned toward anti-spike CD8 responses and overlooked private and CD4 specificities.

Researchers tagged individual cDNA molecules with unique molecular identifiers. TCRdb fed the 5' RACE reads into MiXCR, producing one record per CDR3 protein. The data show around 68,000 distinct CDR3 sequences, 10% to 15% seen once. V lost 4 bases to trimming and J lost 6 bases, with 14 bases between them. The CDR3 contains 14 residues. Germline V lookup: CDR1 SGHTA, CDR2 FQGNSA. The sequences come from whole blood, collected at baseline. This rearrangement joins TRBV7-2 to TRBJ2-3; D gene uncertain. This clonotype originated in an adult who was a healthcare worker with PCR-confirmed SARS-CoV-2 infection or an uninfected control (not recorded which). The chain's CDR3 is CASSSLRVGDTQYF. In DNA form, the CDR3 reads TGTGCCAGCAGCTCCTTGCGAGTAGGCGATACGCAGTATTTT.